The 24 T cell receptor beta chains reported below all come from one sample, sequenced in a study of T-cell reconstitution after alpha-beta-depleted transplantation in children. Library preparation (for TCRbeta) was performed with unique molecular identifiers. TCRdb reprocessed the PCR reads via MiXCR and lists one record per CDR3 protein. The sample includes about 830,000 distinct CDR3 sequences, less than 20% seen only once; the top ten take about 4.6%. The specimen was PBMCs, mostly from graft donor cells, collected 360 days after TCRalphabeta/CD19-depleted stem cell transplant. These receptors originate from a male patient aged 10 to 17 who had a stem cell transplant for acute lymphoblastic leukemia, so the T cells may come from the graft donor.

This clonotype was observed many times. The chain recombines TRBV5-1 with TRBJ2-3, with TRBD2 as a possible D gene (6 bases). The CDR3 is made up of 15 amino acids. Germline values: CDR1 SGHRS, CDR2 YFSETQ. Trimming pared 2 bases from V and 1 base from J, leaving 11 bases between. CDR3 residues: CASSFYSGGTDTQYF. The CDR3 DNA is TGCGCCAGCAGCTTCTACTCGGGGGGCACAGATACGCAGTATTTT.

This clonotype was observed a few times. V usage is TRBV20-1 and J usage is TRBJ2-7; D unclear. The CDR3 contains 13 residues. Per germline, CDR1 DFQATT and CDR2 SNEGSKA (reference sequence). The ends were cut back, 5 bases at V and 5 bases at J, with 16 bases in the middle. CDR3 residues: CSAHPGPLHEQYF. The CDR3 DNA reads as TGCAGTGCTCATCCCGGGCCCCTCCACGAGCAGTACTTC.

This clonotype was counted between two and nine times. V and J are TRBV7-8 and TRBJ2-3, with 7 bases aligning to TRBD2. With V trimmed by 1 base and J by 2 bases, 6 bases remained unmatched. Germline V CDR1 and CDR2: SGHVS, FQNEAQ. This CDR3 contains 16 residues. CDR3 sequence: CASSLVAGVNTDTQYF. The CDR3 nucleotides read TGTGCCAGCAGCTTAGTCGCGGGAGTAAACACAGATACGCAGTATTTT.

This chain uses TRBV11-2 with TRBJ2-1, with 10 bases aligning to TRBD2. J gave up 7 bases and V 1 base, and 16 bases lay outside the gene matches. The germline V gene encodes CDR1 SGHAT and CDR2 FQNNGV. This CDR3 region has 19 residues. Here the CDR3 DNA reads TGTGCCAGCAGCTTAGTAATCCATTTCCTAGCGGGAGAAAGGAATGAGCAGTTCTTC. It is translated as CASSLVIHFLAGERNEQFF.

DNA for the CDR3: TGCGCCAGCAGCGTTCCTAGCAATCAGCCCCAGCATTTT. Protein sequence: CASSVPSNQPQHF. The gene calls are TRBV5-1 and TRBJ1-5; D is unclear. Germline V lookup: CDR1 SGHRS, CDR2 YFSETQ. The CDR3 is 13 amino acids. The germline V and J ends were trimmed by 4 bases and 0 bases, with 5 bases remaining between them. Supplemented by reference TRBV5-1 and TRBJ1-5, the full variable domain reads KAGVTQTPRYLIKTRGQQVTLSCSPISGHRSVSWYQQTPGQGLQFLFEYFSETQRNKGNFPGRFSGRQFSNSRSEMNVSTLELGDSALYLCASSVPSNQPQHFGDGTRLSIL.

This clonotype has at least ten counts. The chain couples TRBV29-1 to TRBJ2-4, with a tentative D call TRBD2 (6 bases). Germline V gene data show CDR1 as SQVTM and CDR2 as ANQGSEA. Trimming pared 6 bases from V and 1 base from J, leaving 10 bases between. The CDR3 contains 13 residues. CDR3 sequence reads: CSVGGSAKNIQYF. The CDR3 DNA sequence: TGCAGCGTGGGGGGAAGTGCCAAAAACATTCAGTACTTC.

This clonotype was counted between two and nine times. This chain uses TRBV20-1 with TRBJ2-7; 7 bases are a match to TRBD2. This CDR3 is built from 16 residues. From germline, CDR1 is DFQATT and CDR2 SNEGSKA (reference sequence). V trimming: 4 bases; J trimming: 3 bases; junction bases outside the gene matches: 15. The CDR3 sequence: CSAMGGSAVPYYEQYF. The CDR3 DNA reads TGCAGTGCTATGGGCGGGAGCGCGGTCCCCTACTACGAGCAGTACTTC.

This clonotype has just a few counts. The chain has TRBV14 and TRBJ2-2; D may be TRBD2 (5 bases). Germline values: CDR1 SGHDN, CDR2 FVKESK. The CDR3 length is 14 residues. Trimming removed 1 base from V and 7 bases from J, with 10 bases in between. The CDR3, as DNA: TGTGCCAGCAGCCAAGTGAGGGTTGGCGGGGAGCTGTTTTTT. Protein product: CASSQVRVGGELFF.

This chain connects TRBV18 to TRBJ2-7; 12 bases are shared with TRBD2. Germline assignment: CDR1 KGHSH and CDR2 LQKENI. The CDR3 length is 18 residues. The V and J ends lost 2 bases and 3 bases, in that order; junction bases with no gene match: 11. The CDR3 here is CASSPFRLAGASIYEQYF. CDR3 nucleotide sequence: TGTGCCAGCTCACCATTCCGACTAGCGGGAGCTTCCATCTACGAGCAGTACTTC.

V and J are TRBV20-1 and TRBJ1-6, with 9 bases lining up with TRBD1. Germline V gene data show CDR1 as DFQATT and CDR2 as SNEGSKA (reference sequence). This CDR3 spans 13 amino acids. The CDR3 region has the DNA TGCAGCATTGATAAAGGACAGGGGAATCCCCTCCACTTT. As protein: CSIDKGQGNPLHF.

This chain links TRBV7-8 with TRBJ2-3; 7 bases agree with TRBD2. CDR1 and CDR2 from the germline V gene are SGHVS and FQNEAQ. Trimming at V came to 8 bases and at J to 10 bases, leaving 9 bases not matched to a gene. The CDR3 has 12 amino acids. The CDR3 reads CASSGGENAQYF. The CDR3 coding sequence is TGTGCCAGCTCGGGGGGAGAGAATGCGCAGTATTTT.

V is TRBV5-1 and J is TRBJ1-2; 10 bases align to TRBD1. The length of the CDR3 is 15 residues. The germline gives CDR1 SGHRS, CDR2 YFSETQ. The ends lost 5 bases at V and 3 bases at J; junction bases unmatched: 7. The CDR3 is CASRPGTGDDYGYTF. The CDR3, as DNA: TGCGCCAGCAGACCCGGGACAGGGGACGACTATGGCTACACCTTC.

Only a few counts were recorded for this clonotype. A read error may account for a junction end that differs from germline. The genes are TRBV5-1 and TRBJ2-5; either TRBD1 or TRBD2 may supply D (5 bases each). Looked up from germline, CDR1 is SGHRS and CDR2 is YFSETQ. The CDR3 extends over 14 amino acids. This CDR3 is CASSLGTVRETQYF. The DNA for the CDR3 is TGCGCCAGCAGTTTGGGGACCGTGAGGGAGACCCAGTACTTC.

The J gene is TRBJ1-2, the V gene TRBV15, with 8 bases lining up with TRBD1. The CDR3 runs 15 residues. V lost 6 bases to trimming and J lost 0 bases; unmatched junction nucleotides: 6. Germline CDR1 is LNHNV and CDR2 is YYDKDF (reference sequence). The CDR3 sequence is CATRPLGQANYGYTF. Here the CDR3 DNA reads TGTGCCACCAGACCACTGGGACAGGCTAACTATGGCTACACCTTC.

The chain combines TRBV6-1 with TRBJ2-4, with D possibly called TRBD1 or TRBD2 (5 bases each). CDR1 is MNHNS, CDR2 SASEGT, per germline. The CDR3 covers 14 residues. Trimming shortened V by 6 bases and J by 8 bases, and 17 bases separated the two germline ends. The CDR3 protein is CASSPGTGRYIQYF. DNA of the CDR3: TGTGCCAGCAGCCCTGGGACGGGGAGATACATTCAGTACTTC.

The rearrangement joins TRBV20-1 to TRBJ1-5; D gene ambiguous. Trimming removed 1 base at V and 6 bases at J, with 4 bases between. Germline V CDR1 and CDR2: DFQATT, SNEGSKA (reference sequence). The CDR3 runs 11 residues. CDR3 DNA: TGCAGTGCTAGAGGCATTCAGCCCCAGCATTTT. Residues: CSARGIQPQHF.

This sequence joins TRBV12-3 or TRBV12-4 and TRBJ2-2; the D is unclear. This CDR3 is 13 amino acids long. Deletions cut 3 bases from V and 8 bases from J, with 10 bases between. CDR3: CASSFNPVGELFF. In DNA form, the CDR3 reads TGTGCCAGCAGTTTCAACCCGGTGGGGGAGCTGTTTTTT.

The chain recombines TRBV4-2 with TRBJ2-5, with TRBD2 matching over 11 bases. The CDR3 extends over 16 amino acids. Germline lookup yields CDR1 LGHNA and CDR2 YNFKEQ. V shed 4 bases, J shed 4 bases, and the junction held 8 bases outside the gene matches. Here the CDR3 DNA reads TGTGCCAGCAGCCTCCAAGGAACTAGCGGGAGAGAGACCCAGTACTTC. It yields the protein CASSLQGTSGRETQYF.

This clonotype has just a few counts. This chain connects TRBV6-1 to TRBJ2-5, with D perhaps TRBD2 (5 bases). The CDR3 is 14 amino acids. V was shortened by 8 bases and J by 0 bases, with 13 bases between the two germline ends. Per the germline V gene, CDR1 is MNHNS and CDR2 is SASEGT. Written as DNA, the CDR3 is TGTGCCAGCCGGCGAGGAGGAGACCAAGAGACCCAGTACTTC. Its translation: CASRRGGDQETQYF.

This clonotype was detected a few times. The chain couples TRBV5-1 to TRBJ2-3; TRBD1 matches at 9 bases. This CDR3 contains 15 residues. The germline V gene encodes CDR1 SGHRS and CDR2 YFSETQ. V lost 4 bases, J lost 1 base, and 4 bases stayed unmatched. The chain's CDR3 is CASSGWTGGTDTQYF. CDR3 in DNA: TGCGCCAGCAGCGGATGGACAGGGGGCACAGATACGCAGTATTTT. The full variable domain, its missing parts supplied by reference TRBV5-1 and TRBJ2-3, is KAGVTQTPRYLIKTRGQQVTLSCSPISGHRSVSWYQQTPGQGLQFLFEYFSETQRNKGNFPGRFSGRQFSNSRSEMNVSTLELGDSALYLCASSGWTGGTDTQYFGPGTRLTVL.

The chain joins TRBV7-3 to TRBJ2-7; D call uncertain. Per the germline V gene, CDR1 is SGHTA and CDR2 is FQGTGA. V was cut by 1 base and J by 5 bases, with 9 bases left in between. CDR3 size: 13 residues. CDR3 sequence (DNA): TGTGCCAGCAGCTTAATCCTAGGACACGAGCAGTACTTC. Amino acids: CASSLILGHEQYF.

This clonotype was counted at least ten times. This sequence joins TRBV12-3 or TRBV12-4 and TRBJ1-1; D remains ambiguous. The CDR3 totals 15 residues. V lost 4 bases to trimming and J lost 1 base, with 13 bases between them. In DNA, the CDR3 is TGTGCCAGCAGTTCTAGGGCCAAGGGGAACACTGAAGCTTTCTTT. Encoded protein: CASSSRAKGNTEAFF.

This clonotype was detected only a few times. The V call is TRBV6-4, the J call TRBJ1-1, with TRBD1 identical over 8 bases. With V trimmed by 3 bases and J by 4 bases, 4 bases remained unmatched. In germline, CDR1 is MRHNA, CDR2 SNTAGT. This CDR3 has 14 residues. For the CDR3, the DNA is TGTGCCAGCAGTGAACGACAGGGGACCACTGAAGCTTTCTTT. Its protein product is CASSERQGTTEAFF.

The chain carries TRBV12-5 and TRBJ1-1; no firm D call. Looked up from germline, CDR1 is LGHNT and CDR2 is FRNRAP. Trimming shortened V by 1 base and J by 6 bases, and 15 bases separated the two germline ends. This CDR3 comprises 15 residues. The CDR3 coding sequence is TGTGCTAGTGGTTTGGAGGTAACGGGTCCTGCTGAAGCTTTCTTT. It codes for CASGLEVTGPAEAFF.